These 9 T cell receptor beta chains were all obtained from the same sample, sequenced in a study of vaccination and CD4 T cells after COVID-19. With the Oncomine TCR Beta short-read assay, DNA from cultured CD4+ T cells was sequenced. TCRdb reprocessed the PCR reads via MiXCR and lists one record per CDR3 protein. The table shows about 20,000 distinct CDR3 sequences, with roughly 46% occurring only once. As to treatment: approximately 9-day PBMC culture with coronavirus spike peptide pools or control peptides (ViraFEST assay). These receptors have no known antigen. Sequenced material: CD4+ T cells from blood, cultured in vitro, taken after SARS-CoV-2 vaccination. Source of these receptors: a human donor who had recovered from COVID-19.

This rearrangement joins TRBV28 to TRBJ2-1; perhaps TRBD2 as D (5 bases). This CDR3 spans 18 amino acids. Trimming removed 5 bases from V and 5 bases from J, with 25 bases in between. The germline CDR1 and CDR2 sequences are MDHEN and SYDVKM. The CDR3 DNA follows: TGTGCCAGCAGTCGCATCTACGATACATCGGGGAAGGACAATGAGCAGTTCTTC. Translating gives CASSRIYDTSGKDNEQFF.

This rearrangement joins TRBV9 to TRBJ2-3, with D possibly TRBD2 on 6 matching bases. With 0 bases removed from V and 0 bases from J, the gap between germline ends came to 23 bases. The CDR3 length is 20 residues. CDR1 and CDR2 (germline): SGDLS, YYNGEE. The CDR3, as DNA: TGTGCCAGCAGCGTAGGCGATAGCGGAGCCTGGAGTACTAGCACAGATACGCAGTATTTT. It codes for CASSVGDSGAWSTSTDTQYF.

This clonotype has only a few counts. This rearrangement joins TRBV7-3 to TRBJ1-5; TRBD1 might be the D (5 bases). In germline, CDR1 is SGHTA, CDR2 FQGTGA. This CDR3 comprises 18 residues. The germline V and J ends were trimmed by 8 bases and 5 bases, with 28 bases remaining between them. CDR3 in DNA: TGTGCCAGCCGCTGGGGGGAGGCGGATGGTAGGTACCATCAGCCCCAGCATTTT. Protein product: CASRWGEADGRYHQPQHF.

The CDR3 nucleotides read TGCAGTGCCCAGAAAAACGGGGTTGAAGATGGCTACACCTTC. It translates to CSAQKNGVEDGYTF. The V call is TRBV20-1, the J call TRBJ1-2; D uncertain. V was shortened by 6 bases and J by 6 bases, with 20 bases between the two germline ends. This CDR3 spans 14 amino acids. Germline CDR1 DFQATT, CDR2 SNEGSKA (reference sequence).

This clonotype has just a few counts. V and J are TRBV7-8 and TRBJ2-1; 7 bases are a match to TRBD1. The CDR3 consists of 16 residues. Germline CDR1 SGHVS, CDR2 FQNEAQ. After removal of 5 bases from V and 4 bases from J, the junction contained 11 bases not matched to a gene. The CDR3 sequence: CASSKEQGSGYNEQFF. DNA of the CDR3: TGTGCCAGCAGCAAGGAACAGGGGTCCGGTTACAATGAGCAGTTCTTC.

DNA of the CDR3: TGCAGTGCTAGTCTCTCCGGGACACTCCAAGAGACCCAGTACTTC. Translating it yields CSASLSGTLQETQYF. The chain employs TRBV20-1 and TRBJ2-5; possible D gene TRBD1, 6 bases. The germline CDR1 and CDR2 sequences are DFQATT and SNEGSKA (reference sequence). The V gene lost 3 bases and the J gene lost 1 base, with 15 bases spanning the gap. This CDR3 has 15 amino acids.

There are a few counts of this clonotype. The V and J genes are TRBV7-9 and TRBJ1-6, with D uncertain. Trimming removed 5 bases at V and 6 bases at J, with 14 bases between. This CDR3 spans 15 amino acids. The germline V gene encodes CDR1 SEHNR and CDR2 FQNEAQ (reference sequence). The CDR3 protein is CASSPGPVGNSPLHF. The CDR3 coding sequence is TGTGCCAGCAGCCCAGGACCGGTTGGTAATTCACCCCTCCACTTT. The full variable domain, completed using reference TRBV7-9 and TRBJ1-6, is DTGVSQNPRHKITKRGQNVTFRCDPISEHNRLYWYRQTLGQGPEFLTYFQNEAQLEKSRLLSDRFSAERPKGSFSTLEIQRTEQGDSAMYLCASSPGPVGNSPLHFGNGTRLTVT.

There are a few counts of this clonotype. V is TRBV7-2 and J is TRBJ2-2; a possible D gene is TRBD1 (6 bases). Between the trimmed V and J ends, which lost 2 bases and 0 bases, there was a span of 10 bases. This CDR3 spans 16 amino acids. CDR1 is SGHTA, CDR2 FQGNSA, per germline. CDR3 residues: CASSLNGGTNTGELFF. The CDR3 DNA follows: TGTGCCAGCAGCTTAAATGGGGGCACGAACACCGGGGAGCTGTTTTTT.

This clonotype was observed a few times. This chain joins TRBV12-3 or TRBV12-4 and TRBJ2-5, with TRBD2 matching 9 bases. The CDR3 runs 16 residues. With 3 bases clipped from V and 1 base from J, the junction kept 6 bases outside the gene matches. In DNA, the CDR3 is TGTGCCAGCAGTTTTATGGCGGGGGGGAGCCAAGAGACCCAGTACTTC. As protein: CASSFMAGGSQETQYF.